Described below is a single T cell receptor beta chain sequence and its context. The CDR3 sequence is 13 residues long. The germline gives CDR1 SGHTA, CDR2 FQGNSA. V shed 1 base, J shed 12 bases, and the junction held 8 bases outside the gene matches. The data belong to a study of Ad26.COV2.S vaccination and SARS-CoV-2 variants. Treatment given: about 20 received Ad26.COV2.S at low or high dose, single or two shots; five or six received placebo; per-sample allocation not given. All samples were drawn on day 63, counting from the first vaccine or placebo injection. Clones were read by immunoSEQ multiplex PCR, and TCRdb kept only the in-frame ones, dropping some. The sample has approximately 280,000 clones, around 87% seen once; the top ten hold about 3.6%.

The sequence came from a person aged 18 to 59 who received the Ad26.COV2.S COVID-19 vaccine or a placebo. This chain links TRBV7-2 with TRBJ2-7; 8 bases agree with TRBD2. Material: peripheral blood, obtained in a trial of Ad26.COV2.S vaccine versus placebo. The CDR3 loop reads CASSLVGSGKRYF. For the CDR3, the DNA is TGTGCCAGCAGCTTAGTAGGTAGCGGGAAGCGGTACTTC.